These T cell receptor beta chains were read from a single sample in a study of T cell changes during pregnancy in multiple sclerosis. This table comes from immunoSEQ multiplex PCR, and its TCRdb copy is limited to in-frame clones, with some not included. This sample has 40,000 to 55,000 clones, with approximately 90% found just once. The sequenced sample was CD8+ T cells from peripheral blood mononuclear cells, obtained in the second trimester of pregnancy. The receptors stem from a female donor with multiple sclerosis, enrolled in a pregnancy study. Each CDR3 is given with its conserved first and last residue. D genes are given only for firm matches. Only some rows state a clone size, as once, few, many or a class for expanded clones.

V: TRBV7-3; size: .; D: TRBD2; J: TRBJ2-5; DNA: TGTGCCAGCAGCTTAAGCGGGGGGTACCAAGAGACCCAGTACTTC; CDR3: CASSLSGGYQETQYF
V: TRBV5-4; size: .; D: TRBD2; J: TRBJ2-1; DNA: TGTGCCAGCAGCTTGGGACTAGCGGGGGTCAATGAGCAGTTCTTC; CDR3: CASSLGLAGVNEQFF
V: TRBV13; size: few; D: .; J: TRBJ1-1; DNA: TGTGCCAGCAGCTCAGCGGGCGGCACTGAAGCTTTCTTT; CDR3: CASSSAGGTEAFF
V: TRBV6-5; size: .; D: .; J: TRBJ1-1; DNA: TGTGCCAGCAGTCTCAGGGGTGACACTGAAGCTTTCTTT; CDR3: CASSLRGDTEAFF
V: TRBV7-9; size: .; D: TRBD1; J: TRBJ1-5; DNA: TGTGCCAGCAGCTCCTCCGGGACAGATCAGCCCCAGCATTTT; CDR3: CASSSSGTDQPQHF
V: TRBV9; size: once; D: TRBD1; J: TRBJ1-1; DNA: TGTGCCAGCAGCGCACAGGGGGGGGACACTGAAGCTTTCTTT; CDR3: CASSAQGGDTEAFF
V: TRBV5-1; size: .; D: .; J: TRBJ2-1; DNA: TGCGCCAGCAGCTTGAAGGACTCAATAAACAATGAGCAGTTCTTC; CDR3: CASSLKDSINNEQFF
V: TRBV7-6; size: .; D: TRBD2; J: TRBJ2-7; DNA: TGTGCCAGCAGCAGACTAGCGGGGGGGAGCTCCTACGAGCAGTACTTC; CDR3: CASSRLAGGSSYEQYF
V: TRBV27; size: .; D: .; J: TRBJ1-5; DNA: TGTGCCAGCAGTTACGGGGTCGGGAGTCAGCCCCAGCATTTT; CDR3: CASSYGVGSQPQHF
V: TRBV7-7; size: .; D: .; J: TRBJ1-5; DNA: TGTGCCAGCAGCGCCGGGGGAGGTCAGCCCCAGCATTTT; CDR3: CASSAGGGQPQHF
V: TRBV11-3; size: .; D: TRBD1; J: TRBJ2-3; DNA: TGTGCCAGCAGCCCCCGGACAGGTCCCGCGAGAGATACGCAGTATTTT; CDR3: CASSPRTGPARDTQYF
V: TRBV4-3; size: once; D: TRBD1; J: TRBJ1-5; DNA: TGCGCCAGCAGCCAAGATCTAACACAGGGGGCCCAGGGTCAGCCCCAGCATTTT; CDR3: CASSQDLTQGAQGQPQHF
V: TRBV27; size: once; D: TRBD2; J: TRBJ2-7; DNA: TGTGCCAGCAGTTTATCACGGACTAGTAGGTACGAGCAGTACTTC; CDR3: CASSLSRTSRYEQYF
V: TRBV27; size: once; D: .; J: TRBJ1-1; DNA: TGTGCCAGCATGTCCGGGGGGCGCGTTGAAGCTTTCTTT; CDR3: CASMSGGRVEAFF
V: TRBV21-1; size: .; D: .; J: TRBJ1-3; DNA: TGTGCCAGCCAGACAGGACCCTCTGGAAACACCATATATTTT; CDR3: CASQTGPSGNTIYF
V: TRBV7-9; size: .; D: TRBD1; J: TRBJ1-4; DNA: TGTGCCAGCAGCTTAGGGGACAGTGCAACTAATGAAAAACTGTTTTTT; CDR3: CASSLGDSATNEKLFF
V: TRBV7-9; size: .; D: .; J: TRBJ2-3; DNA: TGTGCCAGCAGCTTAGGAGGGGGGGCAGATACGCAGTATTTT; CDR3: CASSLGGGADTQYF
V: TRBV7-2; size: .; D: TRBD1; J: TRBJ1-1; DNA: TGTGCCAGCAGTTATGGGACAGGGACCCTTGAAGCTTTCTTT; CDR3: CASSYGTGTLEAFF
V: TRBV6-5; size: .; D: .; J: TRBJ2-7; DNA: TGTGCCAGCAGTTACTCGAGGACAGAGGGGTCCTACGAGCAGTACTTC; CDR3: CASSYSRTEGSYEQYF
V: TRBV6-6; size: .; D: .; J: TRBJ1-5; DNA: TGTGCCAGCAGTCCGGGGGTCTCGAGGAGCAATCAGCCCCAGCATTTT; CDR3: CASSPGVSRSNQPQHF
V: TRBV7-9; size: .; D: TRBD2; J: TRBJ2-1; DNA: TGTGCCAGCAGCTCGTCCATAGTTGCGGGGGACTACAATGAGCAGTTCTTC; CDR3: CASSSSIVAGDYNEQFF
V: TRBV5-4; size: .; D: .; J: TRBJ2-1; DNA: TGTGCCAGCAGCTTGATGGGGGGTGCGGACAATGAGCAGTTCTTC; CDR3: CASSLMGGADNEQFF
V: TRBV25-1; size: .; D: TRBD1; J: TRBJ1-2; DNA: TGTGCCAGCAGTGTCGGGACAGGGAGGTATGGCTACACCTTC; CDR3: CASSVGTGRYGYTF
V: TRBV9; size: once; D: .; J: TRBJ2-7; DNA: TGTGCCAGCAGCGTAGGAGGAGACCACGAGCAGTACTTC; CDR3: CASSVGGDHEQYF
V: TRBV5-6; size: .; D: TRBD2; J: TRBJ2-2; DNA: TGTGCCAGCAGCCCCGGGACTAGCGGGGGCGGGGAGCTGTTTTTT; CDR3: CASSPGTSGGGELFF
V: TRBV27; size: .; D: TRBD1; J: TRBJ1-5; DNA: TGTGCCAGCAGTTCCGGGGACAGTAGCAATCAGCCCCAGCATTTT; CDR3: CASSSGDSSNQPQHF
V: TRBV7-6; size: .; D: TRBD2; J: TRBJ2-2; DNA: TGTGCCAGCAGCCCGGGGGGCGGGGAGCTGTTTTTT; CDR3: CASSPGGGELFF
V: TRBV30; size: .; D: TRBD2; J: TRBJ2-1; DNA: TGTGCCTGGAGTGTACCGACTAGCGGGGGGGCCGGTGAGCAGTTCTTC; CDR3: CAWSVPTSGGAGEQFF
V: TRBV29-1; size: .; D: .; J: TRBJ2-2; DNA: TGCAGCGTTCGTGGACAGACCGGGGAGCTGTTTTTT; CDR3: CSVRGQTGELFF